This T cell receptor (beta chain) was sequenced in a study of vaccination and CD4 T cells after COVID-19. Overall study: The stimulating agents, overlapping spike peptides, came from SARS-CoV-2, HCoV-NL63, HCoV-OC43 and HCoV-229E.

At the Johns Hopkins FTIC core, DNA taken from cultured CD4+ T cells was sequenced by way of the Oncomine TCR Beta short-read assay. TCRdb itself ran the PCR reads through MiXCR, one entry per CDR3 protein. Counted here are around 25,000 distinct CDR3 sequences, approximately 28% occurring once; the ten biggest clones make up approximately 3%. This clonotype has a handful of counts. Its antigen is unknown. Trimming took 0 bases from V and 5 from J, leaving 7 bases between them. The CDR3 extends over 13 amino acids. Germline CDR1 SGHTA, CDR2 FQGTGA. Documented time point: late sampling 161 to 241 days after vaccination in a few convalescent patients. Described treatment: approximately nine-day PBMC culture with coronavirus spike peptide pools or control peptides (ViraFEST assay).

The sample here was CD4+ T cells from blood, cultured in vitro, taken about 7 months after SARS-CoV-2 vaccination. This sequence originates from a human donor who had recovered from COVID-19. The chain couples TRBV7-3 to TRBJ1-1; unclear D gene. This CDR3 is CASSLTEGTEAFF. The DNA of the CDR3 is TGTGCCAGCAGCTTAACAGAAGGGACTGAAGCTTTCTTT.